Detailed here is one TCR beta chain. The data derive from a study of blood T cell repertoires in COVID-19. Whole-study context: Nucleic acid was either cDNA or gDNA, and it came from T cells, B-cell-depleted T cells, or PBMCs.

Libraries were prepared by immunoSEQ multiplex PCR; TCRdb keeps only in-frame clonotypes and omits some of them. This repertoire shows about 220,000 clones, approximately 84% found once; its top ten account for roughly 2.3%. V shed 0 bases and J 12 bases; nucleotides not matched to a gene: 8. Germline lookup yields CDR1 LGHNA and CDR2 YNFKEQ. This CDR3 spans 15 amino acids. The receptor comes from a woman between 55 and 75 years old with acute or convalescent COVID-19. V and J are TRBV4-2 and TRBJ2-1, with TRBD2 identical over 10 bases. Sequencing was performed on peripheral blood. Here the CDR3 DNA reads TGTGCCAGCAGCCAAGAGCGGCTAGCGGGGGCGGGGCAGTTCTTC. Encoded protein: CASSQERLAGAGQFF.